The present entry profiles one T cell receptor beta chain with its context. What it binds is unknown. Then a second PCR, running roughly 7 to 11 cycles, was carried out with a sample-barcoded 5' primer and a J-beta primer mix. Sequencing of every sample gave 2.5 million or more CDR3-containing paired-end reads. Using its own MiXCR run on the 5' RACE reads, TCRdb lists one record per CDR3 protein. The sample carries under 2,000,000 distinct CDR3 sequences, 49% recorded once. This CDR3 is built from 15 residues. With 6 bases removed from V and 0 bases from J, the gap between germline ends came to 16 bases. From germline, CDR1 is DFQATT and CDR2 SNEGSKA (reference sequence). These data belong to a study of blood T cells in healthy people across ages. Study findings and constraints: Unsorted PBMC material precluded a definitive naive versus antigen-experienced comparison. Compared with aged donors, long-lived donors showed fewer expanded clones, suggesting selection. Total diversity from one million sequenced T cells was likely underestimated.

The clonotype comes from a middle-aged woman in good health. The specimen sequenced was blood. The genes are TRBV20-1 and TRBJ2-3; weak D call: TRBD2 (6 bases). CDR3 loop: CSAPPAGLSTDTQYF. CDR3 bases: TGCAGTGCACCGCCTGCGGGGCTTAGCACAGATACGCAGTATTTT.